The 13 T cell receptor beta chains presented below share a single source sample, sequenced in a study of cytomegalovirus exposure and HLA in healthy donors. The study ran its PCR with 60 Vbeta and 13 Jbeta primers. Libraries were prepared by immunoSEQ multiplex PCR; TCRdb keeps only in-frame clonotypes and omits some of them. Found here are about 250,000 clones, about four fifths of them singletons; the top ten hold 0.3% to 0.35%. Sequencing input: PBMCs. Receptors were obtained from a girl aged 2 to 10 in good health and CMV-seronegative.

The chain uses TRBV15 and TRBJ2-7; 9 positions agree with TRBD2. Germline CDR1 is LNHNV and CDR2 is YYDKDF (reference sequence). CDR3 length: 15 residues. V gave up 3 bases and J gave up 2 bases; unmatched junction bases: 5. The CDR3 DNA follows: TGTGCCACCAGCAGTAGGCGGGGGGGACCCTACGAGCAGTACTTC. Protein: CATSSRRGGPYEQYF.

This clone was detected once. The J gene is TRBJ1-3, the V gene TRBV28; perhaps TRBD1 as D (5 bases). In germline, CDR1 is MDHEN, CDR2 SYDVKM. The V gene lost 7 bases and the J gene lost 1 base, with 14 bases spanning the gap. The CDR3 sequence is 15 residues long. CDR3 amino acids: CASNSQASSGNTIYF. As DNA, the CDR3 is TGTGCCAGCAATTCACAGGCGAGTTCTGGAAACACCATATATTTT.

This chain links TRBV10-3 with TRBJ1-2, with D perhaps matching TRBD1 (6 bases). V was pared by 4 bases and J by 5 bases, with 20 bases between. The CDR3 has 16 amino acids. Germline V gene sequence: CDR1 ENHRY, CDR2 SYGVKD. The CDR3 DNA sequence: TGTGCCATCAGTGTGAGTCCTACAGGGACCCCTTATGGCTACACCTTC. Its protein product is CAISVSPTGTPYGYTF.

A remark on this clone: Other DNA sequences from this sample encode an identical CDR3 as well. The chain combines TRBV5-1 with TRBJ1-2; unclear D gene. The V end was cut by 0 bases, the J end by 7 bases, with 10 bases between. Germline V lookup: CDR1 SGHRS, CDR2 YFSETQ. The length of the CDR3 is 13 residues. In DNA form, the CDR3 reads TGCGCCAGCAGCTTGGCCCGGGGAGGTGGCTACACCTTC. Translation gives CASSLARGGGYTF.

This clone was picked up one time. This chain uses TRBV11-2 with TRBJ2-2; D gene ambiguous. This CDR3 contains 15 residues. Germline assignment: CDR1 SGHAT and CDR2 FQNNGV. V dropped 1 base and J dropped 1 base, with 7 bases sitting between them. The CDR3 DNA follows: TGTGCCAGCAGCTTAGCGGTTATGAACACCGGGGAGCTGTTTTTT. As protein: CASSLAVMNTGELFF.

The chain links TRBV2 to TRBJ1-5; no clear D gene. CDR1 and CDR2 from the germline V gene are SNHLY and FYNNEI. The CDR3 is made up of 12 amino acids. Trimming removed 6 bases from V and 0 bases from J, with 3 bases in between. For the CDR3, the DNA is TGTGCCAGCAGCGGTAGCAATCAGCCCCAGCATTTT. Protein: CASSGSNQPQHF.

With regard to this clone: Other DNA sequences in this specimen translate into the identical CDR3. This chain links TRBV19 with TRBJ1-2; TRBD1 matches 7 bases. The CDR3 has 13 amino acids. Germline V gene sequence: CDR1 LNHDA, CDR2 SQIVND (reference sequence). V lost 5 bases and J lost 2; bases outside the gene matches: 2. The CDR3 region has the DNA TGTGCCAGTAGTCGACAGGGAAACTATGGCTACACCTTC. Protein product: CASSRQGNYGYTF.

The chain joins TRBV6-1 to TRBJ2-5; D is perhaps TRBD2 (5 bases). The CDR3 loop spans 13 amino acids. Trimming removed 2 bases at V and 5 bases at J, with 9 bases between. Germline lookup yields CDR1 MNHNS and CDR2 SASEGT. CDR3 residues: CASSEISGETQYF. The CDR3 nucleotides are TGTGCCAGCAGTGAAATCTCGGGGGAGACCCAGTACTTC.

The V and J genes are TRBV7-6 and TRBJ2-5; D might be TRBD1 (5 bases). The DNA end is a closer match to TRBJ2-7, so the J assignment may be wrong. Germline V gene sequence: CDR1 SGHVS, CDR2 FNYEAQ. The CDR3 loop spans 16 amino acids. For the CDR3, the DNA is TGTGCCAGCAGCACAGGTATACAGACTGCCTCCTACGAGCAGTACTTC. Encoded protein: CASSTGIQTASYEQYF.

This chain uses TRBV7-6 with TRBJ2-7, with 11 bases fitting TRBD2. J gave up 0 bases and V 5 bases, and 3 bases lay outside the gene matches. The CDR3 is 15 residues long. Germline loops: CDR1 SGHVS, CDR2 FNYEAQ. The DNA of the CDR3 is TGTGCCAGCAGCCCCACTAGCGGGAGCTCCTACGAGCAGTACTTC. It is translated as CASSPTSGSSYEQYF.

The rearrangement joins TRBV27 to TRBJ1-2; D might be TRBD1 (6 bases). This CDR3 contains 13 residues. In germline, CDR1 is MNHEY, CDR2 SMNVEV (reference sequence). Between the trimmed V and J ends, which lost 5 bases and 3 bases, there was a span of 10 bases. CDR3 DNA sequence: TGTGCCAGCAGTGGGGACACCTACTATGGCTACACCTTC. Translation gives CASSGDTYYGYTF.

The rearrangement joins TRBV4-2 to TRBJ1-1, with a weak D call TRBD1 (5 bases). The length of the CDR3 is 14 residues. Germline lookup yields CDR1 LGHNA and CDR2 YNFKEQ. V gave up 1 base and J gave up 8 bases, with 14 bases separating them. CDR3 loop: CASSQAQGAPEAFF. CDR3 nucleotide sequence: TGTGCCAGCAGCCAAGCTCAGGGCGCCCCAGAAGCTTTCTTT.

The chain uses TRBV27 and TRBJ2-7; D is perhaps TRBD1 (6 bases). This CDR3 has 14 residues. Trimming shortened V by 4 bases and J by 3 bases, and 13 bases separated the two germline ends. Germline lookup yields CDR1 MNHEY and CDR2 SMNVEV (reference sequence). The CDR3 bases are TGTGCCAGCAGTTGGAGCCGGGACATCTACGAGCAGTACTTC. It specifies CASSWSRDIYEQYF.